The entry that follows covers one TCR beta chain sequence. The data originate from a study of Graves' ophthalmopathy and Graves' hyperthyroidism. For repertoire sequencing, the TCR beta CDR3 regions were amplified from RNA transcripts. HTBI primers primed a first-round RT-PCR, and a second-round multiplex PCR followed. TCRdb re-analysed the multiplex PCR reads in MiXCR, keeping a single row per CDR3 protein. The data contain hundreds of thousands of distinct CDR3 sequences, roughly an eighth of them singletons. The sample comprised blood. The TCR originated in a woman aged 25 to 39 with Graves' ophthalmopathy.

This CDR3 is CASKTPGVESTEAFF. CDR3 coding DNA: TGTGCCAGCAAAACACCGGGGGTAGAGAGCACTGAAGCTTTCTTT. The J gene is TRBJ1-1, the V gene TRBV12-3 or TRBV12-4; weak D call: TRBD1 (5 bases). The CDR3 contains 15 residues. V was cut by 7 bases and J by 4 bases, with 19 bases left in between.